This TCR beta chain was sequenced for a study of T cells in women clearing cervical HPV infection. Study information: Cases: HPV16-related CIN3 or worse on histology, a couple of invasive cancers. Case blood was drawn when the lesion was first found; control blood after infection became undetectable. Case blood was drawn a median approximately 21 weeks after lesion detection.

Produced via immunoSEQ multiplex PCR; TCRdb's table is partial and in-frame only. Here the sample table reports about 23,000 clones. As to this clone: With the read ending 3 residues before the CDR3 end, the germline J gene is used to fill in that end.

This CDR3 has 13 residues. Trimming removed 6 bases at V and 7 bases at J, with 15 bases between. Germline V gives CDR1 MDHEN, CDR2 SYDVKM. The specimen was blood buffy coat. This sequence joins TRBV28 and TRBJ1-2; D unresolved. The clonotype was recovered from a woman aged 18-70 years with a cervical HPV16 infection that either progressed to CIN3+ or cleared (not recorded which). The CDR3 bases that were read are TGTGCCAGCAGAGACCCAGGTCGGGGTGGC. It translates to CASRDPGRGG. The full CDR3 sequence reads CASRDPGRGGYTF.